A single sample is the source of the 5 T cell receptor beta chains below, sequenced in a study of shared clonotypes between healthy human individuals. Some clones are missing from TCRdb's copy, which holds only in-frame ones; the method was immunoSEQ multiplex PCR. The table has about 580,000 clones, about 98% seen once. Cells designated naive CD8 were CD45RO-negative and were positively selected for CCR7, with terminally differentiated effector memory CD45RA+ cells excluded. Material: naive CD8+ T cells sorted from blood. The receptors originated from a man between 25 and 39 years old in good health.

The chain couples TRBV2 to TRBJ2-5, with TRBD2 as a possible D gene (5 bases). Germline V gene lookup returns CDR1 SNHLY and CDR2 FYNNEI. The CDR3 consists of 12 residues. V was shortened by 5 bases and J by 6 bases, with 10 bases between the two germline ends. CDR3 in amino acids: CASSFHGKTQYF. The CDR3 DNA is TGTGCCAGCAGTTTCCACGGGAAGACCCAGTACTTC.

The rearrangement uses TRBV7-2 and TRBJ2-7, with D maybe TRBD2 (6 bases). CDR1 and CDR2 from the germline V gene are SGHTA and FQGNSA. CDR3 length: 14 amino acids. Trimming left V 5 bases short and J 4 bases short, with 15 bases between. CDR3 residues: CASSPYGSEYEQYF. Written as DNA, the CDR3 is TGTGCCAGCAGCCCGTACGGGAGCGAGTACGAGCAGTACTTC.

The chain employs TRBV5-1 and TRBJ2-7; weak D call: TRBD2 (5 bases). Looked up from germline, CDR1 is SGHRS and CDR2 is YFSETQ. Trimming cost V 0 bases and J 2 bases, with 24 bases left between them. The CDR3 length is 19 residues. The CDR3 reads CASSLAPFGRAQLTYEQYF. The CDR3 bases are TGCGCCAGCAGCTTGGCCCCCTTTGGGCGGGCGCAACTTACCTACGAGCAGTACTTC.

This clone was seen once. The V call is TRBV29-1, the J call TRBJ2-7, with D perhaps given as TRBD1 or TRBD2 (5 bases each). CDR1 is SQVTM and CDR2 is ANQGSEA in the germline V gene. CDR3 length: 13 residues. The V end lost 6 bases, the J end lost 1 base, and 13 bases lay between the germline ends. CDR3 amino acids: CSVTQDLSYEQYF. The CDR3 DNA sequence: TGCAGCGTAACACAGGACTTATCCTACGAGCAGTACTTC.

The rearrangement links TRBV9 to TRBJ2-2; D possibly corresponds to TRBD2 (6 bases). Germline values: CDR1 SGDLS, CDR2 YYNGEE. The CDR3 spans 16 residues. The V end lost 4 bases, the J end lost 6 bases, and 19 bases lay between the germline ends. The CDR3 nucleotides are TGTGCCAGCAGCAACGGGGGTGGGTCGTTATCCGGGGAGCTGTTTTTT. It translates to CASSNGGGSLSGELFF.